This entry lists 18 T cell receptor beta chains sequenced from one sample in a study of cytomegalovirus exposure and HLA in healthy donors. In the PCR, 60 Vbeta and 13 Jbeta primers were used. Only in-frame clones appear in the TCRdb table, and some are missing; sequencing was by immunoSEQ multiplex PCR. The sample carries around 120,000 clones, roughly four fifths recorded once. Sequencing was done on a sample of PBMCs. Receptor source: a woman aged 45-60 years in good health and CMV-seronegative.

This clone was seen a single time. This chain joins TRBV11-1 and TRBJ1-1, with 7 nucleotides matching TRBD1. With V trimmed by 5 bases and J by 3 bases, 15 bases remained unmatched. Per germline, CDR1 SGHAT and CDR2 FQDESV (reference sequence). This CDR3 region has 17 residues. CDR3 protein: CASSPWTATGSYTEAFF. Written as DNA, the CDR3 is TGTGCCAGCAGCCCATGGACAGCGACAGGGTCGTACACTGAAGCTTTCTTT.

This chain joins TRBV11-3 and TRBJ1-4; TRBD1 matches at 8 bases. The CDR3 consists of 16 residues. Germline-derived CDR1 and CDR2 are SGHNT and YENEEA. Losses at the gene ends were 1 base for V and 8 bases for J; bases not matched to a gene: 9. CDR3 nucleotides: TGTGCCAGCAGCTTAGTTCTGGCAGGGGGCCACGAAAAACTGTTTTTT. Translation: CASSLVLAGGHEKLFF.

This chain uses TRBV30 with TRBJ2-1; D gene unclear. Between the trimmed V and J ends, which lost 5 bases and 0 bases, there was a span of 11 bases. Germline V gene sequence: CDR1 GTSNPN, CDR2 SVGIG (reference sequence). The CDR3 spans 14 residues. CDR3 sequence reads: CAWLGDSSYNEQFF. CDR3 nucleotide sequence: TGTGCCTGGCTGGGCGATAGCTCCTACAATGAGCAGTTCTTC.

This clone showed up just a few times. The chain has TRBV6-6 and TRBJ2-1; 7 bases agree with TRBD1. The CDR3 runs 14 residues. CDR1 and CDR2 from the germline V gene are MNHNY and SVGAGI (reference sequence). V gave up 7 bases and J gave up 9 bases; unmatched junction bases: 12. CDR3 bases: TGTGCCAGCATTCCGGGACAGATTTTCTCTGAGCAGTTCTTC. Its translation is CASIPGQIFSEQFF.

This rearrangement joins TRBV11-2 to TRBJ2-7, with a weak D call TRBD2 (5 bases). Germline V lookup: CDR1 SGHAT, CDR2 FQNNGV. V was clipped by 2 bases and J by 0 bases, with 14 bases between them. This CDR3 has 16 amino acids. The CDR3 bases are TGTGCCAGCAGCTTACTAGTGGGAGAAGACTCCTACGAGCAGTACGTC. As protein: CASSLLVGEDSYEQYV.

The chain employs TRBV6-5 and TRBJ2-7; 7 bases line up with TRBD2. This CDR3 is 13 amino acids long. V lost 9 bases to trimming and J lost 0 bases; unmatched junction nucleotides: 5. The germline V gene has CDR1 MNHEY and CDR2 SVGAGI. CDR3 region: CASRSGASYEQYF. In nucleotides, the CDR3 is TGTGCCAGTCGAAGCGGGGCCTCCTACGAGCAGTACTTC.

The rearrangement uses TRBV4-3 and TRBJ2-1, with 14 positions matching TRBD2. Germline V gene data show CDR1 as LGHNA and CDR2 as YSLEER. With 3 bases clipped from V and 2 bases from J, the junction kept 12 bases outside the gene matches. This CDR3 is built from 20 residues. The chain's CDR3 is CASSQVGGLAGVGAYNEQFF. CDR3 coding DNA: TGCGCCAGCAGCCAGGTGGGGGGACTAGCGGGAGTTGGAGCCTACAATGAGCAGTTCTTC.

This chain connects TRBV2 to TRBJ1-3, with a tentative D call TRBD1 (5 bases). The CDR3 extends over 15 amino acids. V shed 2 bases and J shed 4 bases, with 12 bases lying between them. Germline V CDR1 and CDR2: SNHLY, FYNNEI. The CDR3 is CASSERGIPGNTIYF. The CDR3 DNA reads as TGTGCCAGCAGTGAACGGGGGATCCCAGGAAACACCATATATTTT.

The DNA of the CDR3 is TGTGCCAGCAGTTTGAGTGAACAGGGTCCATACGAGCAGTACGTC. This gives the protein CASSLSEQGPYEQYV. The chain joins TRBV27 to TRBJ2-7, with a possible D match to TRBD1 (6 bases). Germline CDR1 MNHEY, CDR2 SMNVEV (reference sequence). There are 15 residues in the CDR3. V was pared by 3 bases and J by 4 bases, with 16 bases between.

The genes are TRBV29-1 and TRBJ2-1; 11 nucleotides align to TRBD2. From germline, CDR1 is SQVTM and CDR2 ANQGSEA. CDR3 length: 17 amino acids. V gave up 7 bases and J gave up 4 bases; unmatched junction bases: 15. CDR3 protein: CSADLAGGLSVYNEQFF. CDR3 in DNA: TGCAGCGCAGATCTAGCGGGAGGCCTCTCCGTTTACAATGAGCAGTTCTTC.

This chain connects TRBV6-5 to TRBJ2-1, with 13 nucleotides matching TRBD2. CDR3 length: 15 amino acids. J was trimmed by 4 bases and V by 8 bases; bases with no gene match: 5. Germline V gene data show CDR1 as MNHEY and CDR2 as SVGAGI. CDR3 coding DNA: TGTGCCAGCTTCGGACTAGCGGGAGTGTACAATGAGCAGTTCTTC. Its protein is CASFGLAGVYNEQFF.

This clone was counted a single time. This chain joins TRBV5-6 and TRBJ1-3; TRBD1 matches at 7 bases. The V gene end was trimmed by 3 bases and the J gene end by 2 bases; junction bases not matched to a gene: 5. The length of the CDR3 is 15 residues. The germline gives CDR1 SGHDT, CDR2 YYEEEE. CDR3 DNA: TGTGCCAGCAGCTCGGGACAGTCAGCTGGAAACACCATATATTTT. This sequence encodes CASSSGQSAGNTIYF.

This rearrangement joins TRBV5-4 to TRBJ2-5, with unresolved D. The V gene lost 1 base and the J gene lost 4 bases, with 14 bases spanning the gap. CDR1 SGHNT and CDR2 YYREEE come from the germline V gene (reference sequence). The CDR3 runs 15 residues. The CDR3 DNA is TGTGCCAGCAGCTTGAAGCGTCCCGAAGGAGAGACCCAGTACTTC. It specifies CASSLKRPEGETQYF.

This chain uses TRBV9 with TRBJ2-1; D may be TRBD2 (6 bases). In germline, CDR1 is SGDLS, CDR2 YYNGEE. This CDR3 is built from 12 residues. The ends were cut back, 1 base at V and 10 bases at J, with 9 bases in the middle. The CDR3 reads CASSVRTNEQFF. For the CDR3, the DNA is TGTGCCAGCAGCGTAAGGACTAACGAGCAGTTCTTC.

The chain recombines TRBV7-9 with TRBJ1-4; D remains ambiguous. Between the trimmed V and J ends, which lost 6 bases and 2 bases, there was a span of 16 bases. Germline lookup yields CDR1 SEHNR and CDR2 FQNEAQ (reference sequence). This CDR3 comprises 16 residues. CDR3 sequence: CASRGSEARTNEKLFF. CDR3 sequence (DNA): TGTGCCAGCAGGGGGAGTGAGGCGCGGACTAATGAAAAACTGTTTTTT. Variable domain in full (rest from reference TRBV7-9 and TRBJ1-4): DTGVSQNPRHKITKRGQNVTFRCDPISEHNRLYWYRQTLGQGPEFLTYFQNEAQLEKSRLLSDRFSAERPKGSFSTLEIQRTEQGDSAMYLCASRGSEARTNEKLFFGSGTQLSVL.

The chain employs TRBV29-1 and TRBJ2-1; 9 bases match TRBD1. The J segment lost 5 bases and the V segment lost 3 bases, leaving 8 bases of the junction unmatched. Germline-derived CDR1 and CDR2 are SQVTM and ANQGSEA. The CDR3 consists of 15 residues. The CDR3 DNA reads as TGCAGCGTTGAGAGAGGGACAGGGTTGAACAATGAGCAGTTCTTC. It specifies CSVERGTGLNNEQFF.

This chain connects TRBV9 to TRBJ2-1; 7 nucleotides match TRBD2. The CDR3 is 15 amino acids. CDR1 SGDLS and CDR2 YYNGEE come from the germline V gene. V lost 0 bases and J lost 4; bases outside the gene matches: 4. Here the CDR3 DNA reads TGTGCCAGCAGCGTAGAACCGGGGGGATACAATGAGCAGTTCTTC. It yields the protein CASSVEPGGYNEQFF. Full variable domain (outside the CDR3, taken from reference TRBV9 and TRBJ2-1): DSGVTQTPKHLITATGQRVTLRCSPRSGDLSVYWYQQSLDQGLQFLIQYYNGEERAKGNILERFSAQQFPDLHSELNLSSLELGDSALYFCASSVEPGGYNEQFFGPGTRLTVL.

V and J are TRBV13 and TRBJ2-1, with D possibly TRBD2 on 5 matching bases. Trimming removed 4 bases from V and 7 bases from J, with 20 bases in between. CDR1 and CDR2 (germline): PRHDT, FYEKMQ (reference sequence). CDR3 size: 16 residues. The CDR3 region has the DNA TGTGCCAGCAGCTCCCTCAGCCTAGCACAGAATAATGAGCAGTTCTTC. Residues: CASSSLSLAQNNEQFF.